One sample yielded the 19 T cell receptor beta chains listed below, sequenced in a study of vaccination effects on CD4 cells after COVID-19. This table comes from immunoSEQ multiplex PCR, and its TCRdb copy is limited to in-frame clones, with some not included. The data show tens of thousands of clones, with roughly four fifths seen just once and more than 1% held by the top ten. For these TCRs, the target antigens are not known. The ViraFEST assay expanded antigen-specific CD4+ T cells with viral peptide pools before sequencing. Scientists isolated CD4+ T cells after a roughly 10-day culture period ended. All participants had two doses of either the BNT162b2 or mRNA-1273 vaccine. The specimen comprised CD4+ T cells from PBMCs cultured with HCoV-229E spike peptides, sampled after COVID-19 vaccination. The receptors were sampled from a human donor who received a COVID-19 vaccine.

CDR3 nucleotides: TGTGCCAGCAGATCCAGGGGGCGGAACACTGAAGCTTTCTTT. Amino acids: CASRSRGRNTEAFF. The chain carries TRBV28 and TRBJ1-1; 8 bases match TRBD1. The V and J ends lost 6 bases and 1 base, in that order; junction bases with no gene match: 4. The CDR3 consists of 14 residues. Germline CDR1 is MDHEN and CDR2 is SYDVKM.

This clone was observed a few times. The gene calls are TRBV19 and TRBJ2-1; 8 positions match TRBD2. CDR1 is LNHDA, CDR2 SQIVND, per germline (reference sequence). The V gene end was trimmed by 1 base and the J gene end by 5 bases; junction bases not matched to a gene: 1. The CDR3 extends over 14 amino acids. The CDR3 is CASSIAGGNNEQFF. Here the CDR3 DNA reads TGTGCCAGTAGTATAGCGGGGGGGAACAATGAGCAGTTCTTC.

The rearrangement joins TRBV7-8 to TRBJ2-1; 11 bases map to TRBD2. The CDR3 covers 17 residues. The ends lost 5 bases at V and 1 base at J; junction bases unmatched: 7. The germline CDR1 and CDR2 sequences are SGHVS and FQNEAQ. CDR3 bases: TGTGCCAGCAGCCCAAAGAGACTAGCGGGGTCCTACAATGAGCAGTTCTTC. This encodes CASSPKRLAGSYNEQFF. The full variable domain, completed using reference TRBV7-8 and TRBJ2-1, is GAGVSQSPRYKVAKRGQDVALRCDPISGHVSLFWYQQALGQGPEFLTYFQNEAQLDKSGLPSDRFFAERPEGSVSTLKIQRTQQEDSAVYLCASSPKRLAGSYNEQFFGPGTRLTVL.

The rearrangement joins TRBV18 to TRBJ2-5; perhaps TRBD1 as D (5 bases). The V end was cut by 4 bases, the J end by 2 bases, with 14 bases between. The CDR3 length is 15 residues. CDR1 is KGHSH, CDR2 LQKENI, per germline. The CDR3 DNA sequence: TGTGCCAGCTCACTGACCAACGACAGACAAGAGACCCAGTACTTC. Translating it yields CASSLTNDRQETQYF.

The rearrangement uses TRBV7-3 and TRBJ2-6; maybe TRBD1 (5 bases). Germline V lookup: CDR1 SGHTA, CDR2 FQGTGA. The CDR3 spans 15 residues. The V end lost 4 bases, the J end lost 5 bases, and 12 bases lay between the germline ends. The CDR3 spells CASSYSRGRANVLTF. The CDR3 DNA follows: TGTGCCAGCAGCTACTCTAGGGGCAGGGCCAACGTCCTGACTTTC. Filled out from reference TRBV7-3 and TRBJ2-6, the complete variable domain reads GAGVSQTPSNKVTEKGKYVELRCDPISGHTALYWYRQSLGQGPEFLIYFQGTGAADDSGLPNDRFFAVRPEGSVSTLKIQRTERGDSAVYLCASSYSRGRANVLTFGAGSRLTVL.

CDR3 protein: CASSLNQGRNTIYF. CDR3 nucleotides: TGTGCCAGCAGCTTAAACCAGGGAAGAAACACCATATATTTT. This sequence joins TRBV7-8 and TRBJ1-3, with D perhaps matching TRBD1 (5 bases). The CDR3 loop spans 14 amino acids. From germline, CDR1 is SGHVS and CDR2 FQNEAQ. Trimming shortened V by 2 bases and J by 5 bases, and 10 bases separated the two germline ends.

The chain carries TRBV12-3 or TRBV12-4 and TRBJ1-2; 9 bases map to TRBD1. The CDR3 is 13 amino acids. Trimming at V came to 6 bases and at J to 7 bases, leaving 6 bases not matched to a gene. The DNA for the CDR3 is TGTGCCAGCAGCACCGGGACAGGGATTGGCTACACCTTC. This translates into CASSTGTGIGYTF.

The sample holds a few counts of this clone. The rearrangement links TRBV11-2 to TRBJ2-1; D unclear. Trimming stripped 7 bases from V and 9 bases from J, with 22 bases between. The CDR3 runs to 15 residues. CDR1 SGHAT and CDR2 FQNNGV come from the germline V gene. In DNA, the CDR3 is TGTGCCAGCACCAACCAAAGTCCGTACCGGAGTGAGCAGTTCTTC. Amino acid sequence: CASTNQSPYRSEQFF.

The chain couples TRBV6-5 to TRBJ2-3; 9 bases line up with TRBD1. CDR1 and CDR2 from the germline V gene are MNHEY and SVGAGI. This CDR3 spans 15 amino acids. J gave up 2 bases and V 5 bases, and 5 bases lay outside the gene matches. CDR3 DNA sequence: TGTGCCAGCAGTAGACAGGGGGTTACCACAGATACGCAGTATTTT. It translates to CASSRQGVTTDTQYF.

This chain joins TRBV6-5 and TRBJ1-1, with TRBD1 matching over 9 bases. Germline V gene lookup returns CDR1 MNHEY and CDR2 SVGAGI. V was pared by 8 bases and J by 6 bases, with 7 bases of the junction left unmatched. This CDR3 has 13 residues. CDR3 residues: CASGTGMWAEAFF. The CDR3 DNA reads as TGTGCCAGCGGGACAGGGATGTGGGCTGAAGCTTTCTTT.

The V gene is TRBV18, the J gene TRBJ1-2, with a possible D match to TRBD1 (6 bases). Deletions cut 3 bases from V and 8 bases from J, with 19 bases between. This CDR3 has 15 residues. Germline CDR1 reads KGHSH; CDR2 reads LQKENI. CDR3 in DNA: TGTGCCAGCTCACCTTACAGGGACGGTTTAGACGGCTACACCTTC. Protein product: CASSPYRDGLDGYTF. Filled out from reference TRBV18 and TRBJ1-2, the complete variable domain reads NAGVMQNPRHLVRRRGQEARLRCSPMKGHSHVYWYRQLPEEGLKFMVYLQKENIIDESGMPKERFSAEFPKEGPSILRIQQVVRGDSAAYFCASSPYRDGLDGYTFGSGTRLTVV.

The chain joins TRBV30 to TRBJ1-4; D gene uncertain. Germline V lookup: CDR1 GTSNPN, CDR2 SVGIG (reference sequence). The germline V and J ends were trimmed by 2 bases and 7 bases, with 11 bases remaining between them. The CDR3 sequence is 13 residues long. As DNA, the CDR3 is TGTGCCTGGAGTTTATCGGCGGGTGAAAAACTGTTTTTT. Amino acids: CAWSLSAGEKLFF.

The chain carries TRBV5-1 and TRBJ1-1, with D unclear. The CDR3 extends over 13 amino acids. The germline V gene has CDR1 SGHRS and CDR2 YFSETQ. Trimming removed 0 bases at V and 3 bases at J, with 6 bases between. CDR3 sequence (DNA): TGCGCCAGCAGCTTGGGGACGGACACTGAAGCTTTCTTT. Translation gives CASSLGTDTEAFF.

This chain uses TRBV5-4 with TRBJ2-1, with TRBD1 matching 8 bases. The J segment lost 3 bases and the V segment lost 4 bases, leaving 6 bases of the junction unmatched. Per the germline V gene, CDR1 is SGHNT and CDR2 is YYREEE (reference sequence). The CDR3 contains 15 residues. In DNA form, the CDR3 reads TGTGCCAGCAGCCGGACAGGGAATAGCTACAATGAGCAGTTCTTC. This encodes CASSRTGNSYNEQFF.

V and J are TRBV19 and TRBJ1-6, with D perhaps TRBD1 (5 bases). V was clipped by 9 bases and J by 6 bases, with 12 bases between them. This CDR3 comprises 13 residues. Germline CDR1 LNHDA, CDR2 SQIVND (reference sequence). The CDR3 loop is CASGDRFNSPLHF. CDR3 DNA: TGTGCCAGCGGGGACCGATTTAATTCACCCCTCCACTTT.

The genes are TRBV2 and TRBJ1-1; TRBD1 is a possible D gene (5 bases). The V end lost 6 bases, the J end lost 6 bases, and 20 bases lay between the germline ends. This CDR3 region has 15 residues. Germline V gives CDR1 SNHLY, CDR2 FYNNEI. The CDR3 is CASSLRGGSSPEAFF. The CDR3, as DNA: TGTGCCAGCAGCCTCCGGGGGGGGTCTTCCCCTGAAGCTTTCTTT.

The genes are TRBV5-8 and TRBJ1-5; D is uncertain. CDR1 is SGHTS, CDR2 YDEGEE, per germline. CDR3 length: 17 residues. Trimming took off 0 bases at V and 4 bases at J, with 17 bases between the two ends. The CDR3 protein is CASSLAVGGNLNQPQHF. For the CDR3, the DNA is TGTGCCAGCAGCTTGGCCGTGGGTGGGAACTTAAATCAGCCCCAGCATTTT.

The chain couples TRBV2 to TRBJ2-3, with 7 bases that match TRBD1. V trimming: 4 bases; J trimming: 1 base; junction bases outside the gene matches: 2. The CDR3 is 14 amino acids. Germline V gene sequence: CDR1 SNHLY, CDR2 FYNNEI. The DNA of the CDR3 is TGTGCCAGCAGTGTCACAGGGGGCACAGATACGCAGTATTTT. This encodes CASSVTGGTDTQYF.

This chain links TRBV28 with TRBJ1-6, with 7 bases identical to TRBD1. Germline-derived CDR1 and CDR2 are MDHEN and SYDVKM. The trim removed 4 bases at V and 6 bases at J, leaving 9 bases unmatched. This CDR3 spans 16 amino acids. The CDR3 here is CASSSAGTVANSPLHF. The CDR3 DNA follows: TGTGCCAGCAGTTCCGCCGGGACAGTAGCTAATTCACCCCTCCACTTT.